One sample yielded the 3 T cell receptor beta chains listed below, sequenced in a study of blood T cells in healthy people across ages. A second PCR of about 6 to 12 cycles used a sample-barcoded 5' primer and a J-beta primer mix. One entry per CDR3 protein, called by TCRdb with MiXCR from the 5' RACE reads. The sample lists just over 1 million distinct CDR3 sequences, less than 50% occurring once. The sequenced material came from blood. All receptors derive from a woman aged 60 to 75 in good health.

Remarks on this clonotype: No conserved phenylalanine or tryptophan is present at the end of the CDR3, so a read error is the likely explanation. The rearrangement joins TRBV20-1 to TRBJ2-5, with 8 positions matching TRBD1. The CDR3 length is 14 residues. The germline CDR1 and CDR2 sequences are DFQATT and SNEGSKA (reference sequence). The ends lost 1 base at V and 2 bases at J; junction bases unmatched: 3. This chain's CDR3 is CSARAGTGQETQYL. The DNA of the CDR3 is TGCAGTGCTAGAGCCGGGACAGGACAAGAGACCCAGTACTTA.

The sample holds a few counts of this clonotype. J is TRBJ1-1 and V is TRBV29-1, with D possibly matching TRBD1 (5 bases). Trimming left V 1 base short and J 5 bases short, with 20 bases between. The germline gives CDR1 SQVTM, CDR2 ANQGSEA. This CDR3 is 16 amino acids long. CDR3 nucleotide sequence: TGCAGCGTTGAAGCCGAGGGGAGGGAGGTACGGACTGAAGCTTTCTTT. It translates to CSVEAEGREVRTEAFF.

The chain joins TRBV5-1 to TRBJ1-1; 9 positions match TRBD1. There are 15 residues in the CDR3. CDR1 SGHRS and CDR2 YFSETQ come from the germline V gene. V was clipped by 1 base and J by 4 bases; unmatched bases: 5. CDR3 loop: CASSLFLTGGTEAFF. In nucleotides, the CDR3 is TGCGCCAGCAGCTTGTTCCTGACAGGGGGCACTGAAGCTTTCTTT. Full variable domain (outside the CDR3, taken from reference TRBV5-1 and TRBJ1-1): KAGVTQTPRYLIKTRGQQVTLSCSPISGHRSVSWYQQTPGQGLQFLFEYFSETQRNKGNFPGRFSGRQFSNSRSEMNVSTLELGDSALYLCASSLFLTGGTEAFFGQGTRLTVV.